Shown below are 2 T cell receptor beta chains from a single sample sequenced in a study of T cells after yellow fever vaccination. TCRdb re-derived calls from the 5' RACE reads in MiXCR, one entry per CDR3 protein. In the table there are roughly 400,000 distinct CDR3 sequences, 18% of which are singletons. The sample was PBMCs, taken before the yellow fever booster vaccination. The receptor set was obtained from a man younger than 30 who received the YFV17D yellow fever vaccine.

There are a few counts of this clonotype. This chain joins TRBV6-2 or TRBV6-3 and TRBJ1-6; D not certain. V lost 5 bases, J lost 0 bases, and 14 bases lay in between. The CDR3 runs 17 residues. Germline CDR1 MNHEY, CDR2 SVGEGT. The CDR3 reads CASSRLSPSSYNSPLHF. CDR3 bases: TGTGCCAGCAGTCGGTTGAGTCCGAGCTCCTATAATTCACCCCTCCACTTT.

This sequence joins TRBV4-2 and TRBJ2-1; 10 nucleotides align to TRBD2. CDR3 length: 15 amino acids. V shed 2 bases and J 3 bases; nucleotides not matched to a gene: 1. Germline CDR1 and CDR2: LGHNA and YNFKEQ. The DNA for the CDR3 is TGTGCCAGCAGCCAACTAGCGGGAGACTACAATGAGCAGTTCTTC. Residues: CASSQLAGDYNEQFF.